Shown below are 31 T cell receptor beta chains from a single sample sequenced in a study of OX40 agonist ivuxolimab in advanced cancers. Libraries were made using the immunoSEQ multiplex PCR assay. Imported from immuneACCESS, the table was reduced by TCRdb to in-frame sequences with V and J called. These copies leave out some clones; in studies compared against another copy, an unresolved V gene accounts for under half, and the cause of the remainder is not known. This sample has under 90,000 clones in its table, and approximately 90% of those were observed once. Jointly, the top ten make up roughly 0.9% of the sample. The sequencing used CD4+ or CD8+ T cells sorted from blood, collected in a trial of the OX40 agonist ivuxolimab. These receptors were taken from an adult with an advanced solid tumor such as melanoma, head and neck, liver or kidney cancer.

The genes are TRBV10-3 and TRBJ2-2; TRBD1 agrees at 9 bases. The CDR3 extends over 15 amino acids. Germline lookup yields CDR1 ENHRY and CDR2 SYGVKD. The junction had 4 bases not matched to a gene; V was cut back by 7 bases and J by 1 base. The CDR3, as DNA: TGTGCCATCAAACCGGGACAGGGGAACACCGGGGAGCTGTTTTTT. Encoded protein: CAIKPGQGNTGELFF.

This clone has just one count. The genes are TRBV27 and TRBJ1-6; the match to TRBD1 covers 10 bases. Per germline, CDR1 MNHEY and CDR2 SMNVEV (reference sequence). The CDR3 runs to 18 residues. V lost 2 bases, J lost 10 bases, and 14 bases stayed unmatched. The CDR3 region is CASSLKYRSGTGESPLHF. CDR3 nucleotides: TGTGCCAGCAGTTTAAAGTACCGATCGGGGACAGGGGAATCACCCCTCCACTTT.

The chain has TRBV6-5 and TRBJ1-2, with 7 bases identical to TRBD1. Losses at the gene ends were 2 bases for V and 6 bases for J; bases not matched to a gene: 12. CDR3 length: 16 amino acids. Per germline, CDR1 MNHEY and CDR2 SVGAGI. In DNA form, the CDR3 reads TGTGCCAGCAGTTACCAGTGGTTCAGGGGGATGGATGGCTACACCTTC. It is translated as CASSYQWFRGMDGYTF.

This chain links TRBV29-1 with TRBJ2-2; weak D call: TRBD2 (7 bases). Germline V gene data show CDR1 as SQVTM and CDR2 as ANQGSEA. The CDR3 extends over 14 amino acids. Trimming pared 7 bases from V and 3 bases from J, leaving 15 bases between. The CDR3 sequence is CSAIKGGYTGELFF. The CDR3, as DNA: TGCAGCGCGATCAAGGGGGGGTACACCGGGGAGCTGTTTTTT.

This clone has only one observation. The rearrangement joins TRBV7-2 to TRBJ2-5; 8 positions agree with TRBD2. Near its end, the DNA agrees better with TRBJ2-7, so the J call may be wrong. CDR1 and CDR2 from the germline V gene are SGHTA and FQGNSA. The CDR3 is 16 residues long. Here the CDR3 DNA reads TGTGCCAGCGGGCTAAGCGGGAGCGCTAGCTCCTACGAGCAGTACTTC. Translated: CASGLSGSASSYEQYF.

CDR3 sequence: CASSLQYNSPLHF. The CDR3 DNA follows: TGTGCCAGCAGCTTGCAATATAATTCACCCCTCCACTTT. The chain employs TRBV11-2 and TRBJ1-6; D not certain. This CDR3 is built from 13 residues. Per germline, CDR1 SGHAT and CDR2 FQNNGV. Trimming stripped 3 bases from V and 4 bases from J, with 4 bases between.

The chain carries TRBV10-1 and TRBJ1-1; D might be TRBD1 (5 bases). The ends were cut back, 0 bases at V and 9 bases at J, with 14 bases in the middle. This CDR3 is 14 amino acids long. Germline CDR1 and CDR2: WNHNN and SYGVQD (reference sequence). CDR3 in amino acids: CASSESRQTGKAFF. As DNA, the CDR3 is TGCGCCAGCAGTGAGTCGCGACAGACCGGGAAAGCTTTCTTT.

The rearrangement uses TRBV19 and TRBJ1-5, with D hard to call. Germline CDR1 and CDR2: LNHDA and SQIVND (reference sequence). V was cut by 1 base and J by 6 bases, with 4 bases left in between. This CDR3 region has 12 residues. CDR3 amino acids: CASSIVGQPQHF. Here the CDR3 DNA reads TGTGCCAGTAGTATAGTGGGTCAGCCCCAGCATTTT. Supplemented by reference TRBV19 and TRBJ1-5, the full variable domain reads DGGITQSPKYLFRKEGQNVTLSCEQNLNHDAMYWYRQDPGQGLRLIYYSQIVNDFQKGDIAEGYSVSREKKESFPLTVTSAQKNPTAFYLCASSIVGQPQHFGDGTRLSIL.

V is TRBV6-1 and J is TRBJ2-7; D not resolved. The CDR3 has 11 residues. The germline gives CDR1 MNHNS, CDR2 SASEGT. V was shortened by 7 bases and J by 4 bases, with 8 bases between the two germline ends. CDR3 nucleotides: TGTGCCAGCACCCAAGGATACGAGCAGTACTTC. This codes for CASTQGYEQYF.

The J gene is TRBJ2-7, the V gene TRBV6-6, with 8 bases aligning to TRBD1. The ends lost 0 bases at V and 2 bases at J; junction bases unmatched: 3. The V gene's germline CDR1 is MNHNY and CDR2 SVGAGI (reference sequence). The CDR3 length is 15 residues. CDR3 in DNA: TGTGCCAGCAGTTACTCTCCGGACAGGGCCTACGAGCAGTACTTC. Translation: CASSYSPDRAYEQYF.

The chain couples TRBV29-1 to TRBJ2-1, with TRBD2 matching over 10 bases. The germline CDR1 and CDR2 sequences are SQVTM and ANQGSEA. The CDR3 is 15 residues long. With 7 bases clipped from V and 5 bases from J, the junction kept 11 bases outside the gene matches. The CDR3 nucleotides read TGCAGCGCTGAGGTCCTAGCGGGAGTAGACAATGAGCAGTTCTTC. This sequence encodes CSAEVLAGVDNEQFF.

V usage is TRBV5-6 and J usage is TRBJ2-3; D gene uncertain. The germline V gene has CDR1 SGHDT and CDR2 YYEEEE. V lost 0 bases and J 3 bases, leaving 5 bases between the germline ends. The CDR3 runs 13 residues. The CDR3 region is CASSLGWTDTQYF. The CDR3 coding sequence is TGTGCCAGCAGCTTGGGATGGACAGATACGCAGTATTTT.

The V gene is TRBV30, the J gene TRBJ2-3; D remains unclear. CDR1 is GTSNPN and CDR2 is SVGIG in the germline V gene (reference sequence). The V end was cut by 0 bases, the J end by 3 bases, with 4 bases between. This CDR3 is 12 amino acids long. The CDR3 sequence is CAWSVRTDTQYF. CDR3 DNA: TGTGCCTGGAGTGTAAGGACAGATACGCAGTATTTT.

In DNA form, the CDR3 reads TGTGCCATCAGTGTTAGCGGGGTTAAGTACTTC. It encodes CAISVSGVKYF. This chain joins TRBV10-3 and TRBJ2-5; 8 bases agree with TRBD2. The CDR3 is 11 amino acids. From germline, CDR1 is ENHRY and CDR2 SYGVKD. The junction had 4 bases not matched to a gene; V was cut back by 4 bases and J by 12 bases.

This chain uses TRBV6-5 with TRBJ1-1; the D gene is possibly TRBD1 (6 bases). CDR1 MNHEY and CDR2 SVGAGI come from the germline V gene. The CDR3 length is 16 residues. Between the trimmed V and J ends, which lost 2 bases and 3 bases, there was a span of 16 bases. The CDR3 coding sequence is TGTGCCAGCAGTTACACCAGACAGGTATTGGACACTGAAGCTTTCTTT. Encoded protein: CASSYTRQVLDTEAFF.

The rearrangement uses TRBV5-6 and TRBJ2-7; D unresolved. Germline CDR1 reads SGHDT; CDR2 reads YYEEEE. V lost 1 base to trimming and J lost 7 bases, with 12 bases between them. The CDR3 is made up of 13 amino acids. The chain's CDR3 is CASSLLQSDEQYF. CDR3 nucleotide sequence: TGTGCCAGCAGCTTGCTGCAGTCTGATGAGCAGTACTTC.

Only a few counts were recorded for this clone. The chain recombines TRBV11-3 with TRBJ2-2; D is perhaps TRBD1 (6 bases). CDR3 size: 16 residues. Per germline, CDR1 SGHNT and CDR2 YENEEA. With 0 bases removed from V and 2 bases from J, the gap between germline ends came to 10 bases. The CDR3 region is CASSLDRGPNTGELFF. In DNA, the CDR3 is TGTGCCAGCAGCTTAGACAGGGGCCCTAACACCGGGGAGCTGTTTTTT.

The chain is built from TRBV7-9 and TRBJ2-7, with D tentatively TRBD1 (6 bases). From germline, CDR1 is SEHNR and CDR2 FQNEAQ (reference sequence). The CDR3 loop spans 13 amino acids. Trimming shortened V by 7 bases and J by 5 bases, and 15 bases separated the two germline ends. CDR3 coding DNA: TGTGCCAGCACCTCGGTTTGGGGGCACGAGCAGTACTTC. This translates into CASTSVWGHEQYF.

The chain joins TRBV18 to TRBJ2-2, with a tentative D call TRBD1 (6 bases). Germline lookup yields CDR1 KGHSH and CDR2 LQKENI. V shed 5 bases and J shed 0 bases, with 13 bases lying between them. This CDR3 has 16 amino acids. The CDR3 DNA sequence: TGTGCCAGCTCAAAACAGGGAACCACGAACACCGGGGAGCTGTTTTTT. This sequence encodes CASSKQGTTNTGELFF. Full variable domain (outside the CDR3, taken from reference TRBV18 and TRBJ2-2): NAGVMQNPRHLVRRRGQEARLRCSPMKGHSHVYWYRQLPEEGLKFMVYLQKENIIDESGMPKERFSAEFPKEGPSILRIQQVVRGDSAAYFCASSKQGTTNTGELFFGEGSRLTVL.

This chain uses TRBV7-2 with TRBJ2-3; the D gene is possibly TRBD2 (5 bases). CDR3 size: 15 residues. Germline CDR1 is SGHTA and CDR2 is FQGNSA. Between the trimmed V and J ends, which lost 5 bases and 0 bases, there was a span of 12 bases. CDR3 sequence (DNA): TGTGCCAGCAGCAGAGGCGGGCCTAGCACAGATACGCAGTATTTT. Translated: CASSRGGPSTDTQYF.

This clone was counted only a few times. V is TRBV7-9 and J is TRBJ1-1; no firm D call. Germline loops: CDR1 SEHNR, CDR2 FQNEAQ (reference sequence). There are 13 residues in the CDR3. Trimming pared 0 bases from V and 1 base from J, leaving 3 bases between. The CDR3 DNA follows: TGTGCCAGCAGCTTAGCCGGGAACACTGAAGCTTTCTTT. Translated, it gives CASSLAGNTEAFF.

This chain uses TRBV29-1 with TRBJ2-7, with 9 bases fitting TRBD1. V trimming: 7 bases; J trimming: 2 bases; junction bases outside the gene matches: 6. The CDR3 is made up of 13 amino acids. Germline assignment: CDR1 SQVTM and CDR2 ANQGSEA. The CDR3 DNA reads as TGCAGCGCCCTGACAGGGGGTACCTACGAGCAGTACTTC. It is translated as CSALTGGTYEQYF.

The CDR3: CASSSQGFGEQYF. The CDR3 bases are TGTGCCAGCAGCTCACAGGGGTTTGGCGAGCAGTACTTC. The chain recombines TRBV27 with TRBJ2-7; 7 nucleotides line up with TRBD1. Germline V lookup: CDR1 MNHEY, CDR2 SMNVEV (reference sequence). The CDR3 extends over 13 amino acids. V lost 6 bases to trimming and J lost 6 bases; unmatched junction nucleotides: 8.

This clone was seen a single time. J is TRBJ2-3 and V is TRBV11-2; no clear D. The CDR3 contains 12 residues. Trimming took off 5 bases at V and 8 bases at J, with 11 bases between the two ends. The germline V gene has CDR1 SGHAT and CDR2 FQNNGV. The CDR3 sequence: CASSPPRGTQYF. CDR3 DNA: TGTGCCAGCAGCCCCCCTCGAGGTACGCAGTATTTT.

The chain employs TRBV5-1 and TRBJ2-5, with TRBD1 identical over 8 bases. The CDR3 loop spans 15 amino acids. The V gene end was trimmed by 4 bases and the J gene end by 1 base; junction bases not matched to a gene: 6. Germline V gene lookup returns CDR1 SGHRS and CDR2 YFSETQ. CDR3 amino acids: CASSLTGGRQETQYF. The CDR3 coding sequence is TGCGCCAGCAGCCTTACAGGGGGTCGCCAAGAGACCCAGTACTTC. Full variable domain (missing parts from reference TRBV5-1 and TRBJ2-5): KAGVTQTPRYLIKTRGQQVTLSCSPISGHRSVSWYQQTPGQGLQFLFEYFSETQRNKGNFPGRFSGRQFSNSRSEMNVSTLELGDSALYLCASSLTGGRQETQYFGPGTRLLVL.

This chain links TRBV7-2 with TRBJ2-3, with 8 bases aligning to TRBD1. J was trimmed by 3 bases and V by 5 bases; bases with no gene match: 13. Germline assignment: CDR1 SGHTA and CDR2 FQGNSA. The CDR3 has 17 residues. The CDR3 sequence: CASSPYGGQGWTDTQYF. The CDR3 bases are TGTGCCAGCAGCCCCTATGGCGGACAGGGTTGGACAGATACGCAGTATTTT.

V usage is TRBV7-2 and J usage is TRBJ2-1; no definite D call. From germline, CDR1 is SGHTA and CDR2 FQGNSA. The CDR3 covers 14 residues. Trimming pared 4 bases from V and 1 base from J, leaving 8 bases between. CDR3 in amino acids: CASSSILSYNEQFF. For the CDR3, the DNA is TGTGCCAGCAGCTCGATCCTTTCCTACAATGAGCAGTTCTTC.

CDR3 in amino acids: CSVSRGTGGVHEQYF. CDR3 bases: TGCAGCGTTTCTAGGGGGACAGGGGGTGTCCACGAGCAGTACTTC. J is TRBJ2-7 and V is TRBV29-1; TRBD1 matches 11 bases. V was clipped by 5 bases and J by 5 bases; unmatched bases: 11. Germline CDR1 is SQVTM and CDR2 is ANQGSEA. This CDR3 has 15 residues.

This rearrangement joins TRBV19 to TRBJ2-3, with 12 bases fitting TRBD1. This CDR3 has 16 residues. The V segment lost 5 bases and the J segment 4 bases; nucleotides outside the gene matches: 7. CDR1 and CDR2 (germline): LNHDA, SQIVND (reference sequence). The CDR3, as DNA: TGTGCCAGTAGTGCCCGGGACAGGGGGCGTCCAGATACGCAGTATTTT. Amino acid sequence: CASSARDRGRPDTQYF.

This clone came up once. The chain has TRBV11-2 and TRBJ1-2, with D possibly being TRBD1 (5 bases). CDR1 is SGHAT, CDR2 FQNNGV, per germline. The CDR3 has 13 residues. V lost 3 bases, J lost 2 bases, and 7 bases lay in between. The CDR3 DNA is TGTGCCAGCAGCTTCTCAGGGAACTATGGCTACACCTTC. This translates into CASSFSGNYGYTF. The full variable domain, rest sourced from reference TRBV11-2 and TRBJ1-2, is EAGVAQSPRYKIIEKRQSVAFWCNPISGHATLYWYQQILGQGPKLLIQFQNNGVVDDSQLPKDRFSAERLKGVDSTLKIQPAKLEDSAVYLCASSFSGNYGYTFGSGTRLTVV.

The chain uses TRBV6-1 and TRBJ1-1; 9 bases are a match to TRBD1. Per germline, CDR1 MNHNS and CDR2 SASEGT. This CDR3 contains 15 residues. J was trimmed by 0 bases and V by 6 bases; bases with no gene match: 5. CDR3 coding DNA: TGTGCCAGCAGCCGGGACAGGGATATGAACACTGAAGCTTTCTTT. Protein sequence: CASSRDRDMNTEAFF.